This T cell receptor (beta chain) was profiled in a study of graft-versus-host responses after intestinal transplantation (dated by TCRdb to the early 2020s). With respect to the entire study: Multivisceral, liver-intestinal, or isolated intestinal transplants were received by the recipients. Every recipient was given anti-thymocyte globulin induction, then maintenance tacrolimus and steroids for about 3 years. Graft-versus-host and host-versus-graft alloreactive T cell clones were tracked in the graft, circulation and bone marrow after intestinal transplantation using bulk TCR-beta CDR3 sequencing. Alloreactive clones were identified by sequencing pre-transplant mixed lymphocyte reaction products and comparing them with unstimulated pre-transplant donor and recipient T cells. A cohort of about two dozen intestinal transplant recipients, including one retransplant, was enrolled, and a few patients lacking pretransplant specimens were excluded. Donor T cell macrochimerism was defined as a peak of at least 4% donor T cells among recipient peripheral blood mononuclear cells. Samples from a few later patients were sequenced in-house on an Illumina MiSeq with MiXCR processing rather than by the commercial service.

On the study overall, not on this receptor specifically: GvH clones turned up in recipient bone marrow, with some appearing earlier in ileal mucosa or blood, a pattern consistent with an intestinal mucosal origin. The conclusions were limited by the relatively low number and heterogeneity of the intestinal transplant patients. Peak levels of circulating GvH clones were associated with declines in HvG clones early after transplant. In the allografts of patients with donor T cell macrochimerism, GvH to HvG T cell clonal ratios were high.

A few counts support this clone. Base qualities are not at hand, and no much larger clone is one base apart. CDR1 LNHDA and CDR2 SQIVND were looked up in the germline V gene (reference sequence). The CDR3 runs 14 residues from the cysteine to the phenylalanine. The retained sequence is limited to the CDR3, 42 bases, with the frame set at the first base. V gives up 2 bases and J gives up 1 base, and the segment between their germline ends measures 8 bases. The receptor library was made with the immunoSEQ multiplex PCR assay. In most patients, genomic DNA was isolated using the Qiagen DNeasy Blood and Tissue Kit and sent frozen to Adaptive Biotechnologies for TCR sequencing. For most patients, genomic DNA was subjected to high-throughput TCR-beta CDR3 sequencing by Adaptive Biotechnologies. On the authors' methods: TCR sequencing data were retrieved from Adaptive's ImmunoSEQ software for about 17 patients, whereas a few other patients were processed with MiXCR and VDJtools. CD4 versus CD8 sorting errors were corrected by removing sequences found in both subsets at a frequency ratio below 5:1. Because the origin of CDR3 nucleotide sequences shared between donor and recipient could not be assigned, those sequences were removed. To be classed as alloreactive, a clone needed at least 2-fold expansion over unstimulated cells and a minimum CFSE-low frequency of 0.002% (template counts) or 0.001% (read counts). Clones were considered mappable if detected in sequenced pre-transplant spleen, lymph node, or MLR CFSE-low populations of the donor or recipient. The cumulative frequency of alloreactive clones was calculated as a percentage of all sequences, weighted by copy number. TCRdb retrieved this table from immuneACCESS and kept in-frame rearrangements only. Not all clones are present; in checked studies, unresolved V genes account for under half, and no reason is known for the remainder. The V and J calls and clone size were taken over from that table, and D and trimming were inferred from the DNA. This sample is represented by more than 10,000 clones; roughly 29% of them were singletons. In total, the top ten clones hold about 2.6% of the sample.

The meaning of the sample's time point label: cells obtained before transplantation from donor or recipient. In the mixed lymphocyte reactions, roughly 200,000 CFSE-labeled pre-transplant responders were plated with roughly 200,000 irradiated violet-dye-labeled stimulators and cultured for about six days. Proliferating CD3+CD4+CFSE-low and CD3+CD8+CFSE-low responder cells were FACS-sorted on a BD Influx sorter after the mixed lymphocyte reaction. The chain links TRBV19 with TRBJ2-5, with the D gene too uncertain to name. The TCR sequence derives from a human patient who received an intestinal transplant. The material was alloreactive CD8+ T cells from a mixed lymphocyte reaction culture, obtained before intestinal transplant. According to the study, the label for this sample's cell subset or site signals: CFSE-low proliferating T cells sorted from roughly six-day pre-transplant mixed lymphocyte reaction (GvH or HvG direction). CDR3 region: CASSIRSLQETQYF. The DNA is as follows: TGTGCCAGTAGTATAAGGTCACTCCAAGAGACCCAGTACTTC.